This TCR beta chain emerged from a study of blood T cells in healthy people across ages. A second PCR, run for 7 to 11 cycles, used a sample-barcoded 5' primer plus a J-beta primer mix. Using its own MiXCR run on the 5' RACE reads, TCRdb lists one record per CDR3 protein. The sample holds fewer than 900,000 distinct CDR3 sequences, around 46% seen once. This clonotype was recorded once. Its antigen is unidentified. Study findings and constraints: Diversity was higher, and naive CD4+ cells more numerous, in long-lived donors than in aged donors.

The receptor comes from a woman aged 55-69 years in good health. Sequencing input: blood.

For the CDR3, the DNA is TGTGCCAGCAGCCTTAGCGGGCCTGGGTGGGACGAGCAGTACTTC. Its protein is CASSLSGPGWDEQYF. The V gene is TRBV7-3, the J gene TRBJ2-4, with 7 bases that match TRBD2. The J call may not be correct, given that the DNA end is closer to TRBJ2-7. The length of the CDR3 is 15 residues. Germline V lookup: CDR1 SGHTA, CDR2 FQGTGA.